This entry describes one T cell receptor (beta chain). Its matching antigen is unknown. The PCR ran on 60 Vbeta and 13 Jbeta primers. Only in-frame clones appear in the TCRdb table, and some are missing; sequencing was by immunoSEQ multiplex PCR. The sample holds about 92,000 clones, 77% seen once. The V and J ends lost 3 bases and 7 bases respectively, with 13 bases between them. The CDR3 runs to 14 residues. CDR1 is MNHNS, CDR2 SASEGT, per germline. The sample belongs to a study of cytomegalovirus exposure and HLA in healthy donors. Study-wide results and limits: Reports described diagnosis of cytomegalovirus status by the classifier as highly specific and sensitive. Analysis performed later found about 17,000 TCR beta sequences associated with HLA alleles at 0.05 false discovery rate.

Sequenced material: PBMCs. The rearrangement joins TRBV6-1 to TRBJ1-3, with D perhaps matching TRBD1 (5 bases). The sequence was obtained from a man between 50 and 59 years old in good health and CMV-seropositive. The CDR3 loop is CASSDQGLSNTIYF. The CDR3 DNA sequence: TGTGCCAGCAGTGACCAGGGATTGAGCAACACCATATATTTT.